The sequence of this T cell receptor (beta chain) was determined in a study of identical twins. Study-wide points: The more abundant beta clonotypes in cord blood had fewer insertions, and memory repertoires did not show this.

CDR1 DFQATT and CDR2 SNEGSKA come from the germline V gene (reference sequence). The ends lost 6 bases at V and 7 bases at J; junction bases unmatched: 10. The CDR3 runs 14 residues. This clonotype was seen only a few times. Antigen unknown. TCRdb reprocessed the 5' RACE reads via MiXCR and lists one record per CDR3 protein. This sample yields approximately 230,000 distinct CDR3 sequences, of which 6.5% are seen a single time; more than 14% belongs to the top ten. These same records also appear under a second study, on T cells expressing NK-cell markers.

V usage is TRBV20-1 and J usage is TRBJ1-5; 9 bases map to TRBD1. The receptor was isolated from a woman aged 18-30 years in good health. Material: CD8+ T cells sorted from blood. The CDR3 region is CSAPGQGINQPQHF. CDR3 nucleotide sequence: TGCAGTGCGCCCGGACAGGGGATCAACCAGCCCCAGCATTTT.